This paragraph reports one T cell receptor (beta chain). Clinical histories supplied by participants themselves formed the basis of cohort assignment. Resolution of symptoms, clearance, or two negative PCRs was present in recovered Cohort 3 donors. This entry comes from a study of blood T cell repertoires in COVID-19. Study as a whole: Acute and convalescent COVID-19 specimens originated in the United States, Italy and Spain.

Authors' analysis steps: Nucleated cell number was recorded as an estimate derived from reference gene primer amplification. TCRdb's copy holds only in-frame clones and misses some; the assay was immunoSEQ multiplex PCR. V, J and clone size derive from that table, while D and trimming were established from the DNA sequence. The sample consists of around 130,000 clones, over 80% of them appearing once. There are 16 residues in the CDR3. With 5 bases clipped from V and 2 bases from J, the junction kept 9 bases outside the gene matches. The germline gives CDR1 SGHTA, CDR2 FQGNSA. The chain has TRBV7-2 and TRBJ2-5, with 9 nucleotides matching TRBD2. The clonotype originates from a woman in her 30s who had recovered from COVID-19. Sequencing was done on a sample of PBMCs or T cells enriched from blood (not recorded which). CDR3 amino acids: CASSKAGLAGQETQYF. For the CDR3, the DNA is TGTGCCAGCAGCAAAGCAGGGCTAGCGGGACAAGAGACCCAGTACTTC.